The 32 T cell receptor beta chains below all came from one sample that was sequenced in a study of blood T cells in healthy people across ages. Primers used in a second PCR of about 6 to 11 cycles were a sample-barcoded 5' primer and a J-beta primer mix. From the 5' RACE reads, TCRdb called clonotypes with MiXCR, one entry per CDR3 protein. The table lists some 710,000 distinct CDR3 sequences, about 24% of them singletons. The sample consisted of blood. The receptors stem from a man aged 65 to 85 in good health.

The sample holds a few counts of this clonotype. This chain joins TRBV12-3 or TRBV12-4 and TRBJ2-7; D not certain. The J call may not be correct, given that the DNA end is closer to TRBJ2-1. The CDR3 is made up of 13 amino acids. The CDR3 bases are TGTGCCAGCAGTTGGCCCGTGGCCAATGAGCAGTTCTTC. Residues: CASSWPVANEQFF.

This clonotype has only a few counts. This chain links TRBV18 with TRBJ1-2; 8 nucleotides line up with TRBD1. In germline, CDR1 is KGHSH, CDR2 LQKENI. V shed 6 bases, J shed 8 bases, and the junction held 11 bases outside the gene matches. The CDR3 length is 14 residues. CDR3 amino acids: CASSPGQGQVGYTF. The CDR3 nucleotides read TGTGCCAGCTCCCCAGGACAGGGTCAAGTGGGCTACACCTTC.

This sequence joins TRBV19 and TRBJ1-3, with D unresolved. The germline V and J ends were trimmed by 8 bases and 2 bases, with 10 bases remaining between them. CDR3 length equals 13 residues. CDR1 LNHDA and CDR2 SQIVND come from the germline V gene (reference sequence). The CDR3, as DNA: TGTGCCAGTGCAAAGGGAACTGGAAACACCATATATTTT. Residues: CASAKGTGNTIYF.

This sequence joins TRBV6-5 and TRBJ2-3; 7 bases line up with TRBD2. The CDR3 length is 15 residues. The trim removed 7 bases at V and 5 bases at J, leaving 12 bases unmatched. Germline V gene sequence: CDR1 MNHEY, CDR2 SVGAGI. CDR3: CASIRRRGGRDTQYF. CDR3 nucleotides: TGTGCCAGCATCCGCCGGAGGGGAGGGCGAGATACGCAGTATTTT.

The sample holds a few counts of this clonotype. The chain joins TRBV30 to TRBJ1-2, with D possibly matching TRBD1 (5 bases). The CDR3 has 16 residues. Trimming took 0 bases from V and 0 from J, leaving 14 bases between them. Germline CDR1 reads GTSNPN; CDR2 reads SVGIG (reference sequence). The CDR3 sequence: CAWSVPGTTTNYGYTF. The CDR3 bases are TGTGCCTGGAGTGTACCGGGGACTACCACTAACTATGGCTACACCTTC.

V usage is TRBV12-3 or TRBV12-4 and J usage is TRBJ1-2, with 7 bases identical to TRBD1. The CDR3 sequence is 16 residues long. With V trimmed by 0 bases and J by 2 bases, 6 bases remained unmatched. The CDR3 nucleotides read TGTGCCAGCAGTTTAGCTCCGAGGGGGCGGAACTATGGCTACACCTTC. This translates into CASSLAPRGRNYGYTF.

This clonotype was recorded a few times. The CDR3 sequence: CASSADRASTDTQYF. CDR3 sequence (DNA): TGTGCCAGCAGCGCAGACAGGGCTAGCACAGATACGCAGTATTTT. The chain employs TRBV2 and TRBJ2-3; 7 bases fit TRBD1. V was clipped by 6 bases and J by 0 bases; unmatched bases: 6. Germline CDR1 and CDR2: SNHLY and FYNNEI. The CDR3 has 15 amino acids.

This clonotype was counted only a few times. The rearrangement joins TRBV7-9 to TRBJ2-1; D is uncertain. Germline loops: CDR1 SEHNR, CDR2 FQNEAQ (reference sequence). The CDR3 is 18 residues long. V was trimmed by 5 bases and J by 0 bases, leaving 20 bases between them. The CDR3 nucleotides are TGTGCCAGCAGCCACCCACAACGAGCAGAGAGCTCCTACAATGAGCAGTTCTTC. Translated: CASSHPQRAESSYNEQFF.

The chain uses TRBV28 and TRBJ2-7; TRBD1 agrees at 10 bases. The germline CDR1 and CDR2 sequences are MDHEN and SYDVKM. The V segment lost 4 bases and the J segment 2 bases; nucleotides outside the gene matches: 8. The CDR3 is 16 amino acids. The chain's CDR3 is CASSSPGQGPTYEQYF. The DNA of the CDR3 is TGTGCCAGCAGTTCTCCGGGACAGGGGCCAACCTACGAGCAGTACTTC.

The genes are TRBV12-3 or TRBV12-4 and TRBJ2-1; a weak D match, TRBD2 (6 bases). V lost 1 base to trimming and J lost 2 bases, with 12 bases between them. The CDR3 sequence is 16 residues long. The CDR3 here is CASSLEAGTTYNEQFF. For the CDR3, the DNA is TGTGCCAGCAGTTTAGAGGCGGGGACCACCTACAATGAGCAGTTCTTC.

Here the CDR3 reads CASSYRELRTQYF. The CDR3 bases are TGTGCCAGTAGTTACCGGGAGCTTCGGACCCAGTACTTC. V is TRBV19 and J is TRBJ2-5; TRBD2 is a possible D gene (6 bases). This CDR3 contains 13 residues. CDR1 is LNHDA, CDR2 SQIVND, per germline (reference sequence). The V and J ends lost 5 bases and 7 bases respectively, with 14 bases between them.

This chain links TRBV7-2 with TRBJ2-5, with D tentatively TRBD1 (5 bases). Trimming cost V 0 bases and J 5 bases, with 10 bases left between them. The CDR3 is 14 amino acids. Germline assignment: CDR1 SGHTA and CDR2 FQGNSA. The chain's CDR3 is CASSLARRAETQYF. CDR3 nucleotides: TGTGCCAGCAGCTTAGCGCGCAGGGCGGAGACCCAGTACTTC.

This clonotype was seen a few times. The chain links TRBV6-2 or TRBV6-3 to TRBJ2-5; D is possibly TRBD1 or TRBD2 (5 bases each). The CDR3 is 14 amino acids. Germline loops: CDR1 MNHEY, CDR2 SVGEGT. The V gene lost 6 bases and the J gene lost 7 bases, with 18 bases spanning the gap. The CDR3 coding sequence is TGTGCCAGCAGCCAAGGGACCCATGGTGGGACCCAGTACTTC. Its translation: CASSQGTHGGTQYF.

This clonotype was detected a few times. The V call is TRBV6-6, the J call TRBJ2-1; D uncertain. The CDR3 is 16 amino acids. The ends were cut back, 0 bases at V and 4 bases at J, with 13 bases in the middle. Germline V gene sequence: CDR1 MNHNY, CDR2 SVGAGI (reference sequence). CDR3 sequence reads: CASSYSARIDYNEQFF. The CDR3 nucleotides are TGTGCCAGCAGTTACTCAGCGCGGATAGATTACAATGAGCAGTTCTTC.

Only a few counts were recorded for this clonotype. The rearrangement joins TRBV9 to TRBJ2-4; weak D call: TRBD2 (5 bases). The CDR3 has 14 residues. CDR1 is SGDLS, CDR2 YYNGEE, per germline. Between the trimmed V and J ends, which lost 3 bases and 9 bases, there was a span of 16 bases. CDR3 coding DNA: TGTGCCAGCAGCGCCTTCAGTGGAGGTGGCATTCAGTACTTC. Its translation: CASSAFSGGGIQYF.

This clonotype was picked up many times. J is TRBJ1-2 and V is TRBV9; D uncertain. The CDR3 spans 13 residues. V was pared by 0 bases and J by 7 bases, with 10 bases between. Germline CDR1 reads SGDLS; CDR2 reads YYNGEE. CDR3 bases: TGTGCCAGCAGCGTAGGGTCGGGTCGTGGCTACACCTTC. Protein product: CASSVGSGRGYTF.

This clonotype showed up just a few times. This chain uses TRBV24-1 with TRBJ2-1; weak D call: TRBD2 (6 bases). Germline values: CDR1 KGHDR, CDR2 SFDVKD. V was pared by 0 bases and J by 7 bases, with 15 bases between. The CDR3 length is 16 residues. The CDR3 region is CATSDLRVAAFNEQFF. CDR3 DNA: TGTGCCACCAGTGATTTGAGAGTAGCGGCTTTTAATGAGCAGTTCTTC.

A few counts support this clonotype. The rearrangement links TRBV27 to TRBJ2-1, with TRBD2 matching over 13 bases. V shed 5 bases and J 4 bases; nucleotides not matched to a gene: 8. CDR3 length equals 17 residues. Germline V gene data show CDR1 as MNHEY and CDR2 as SMNVEV (reference sequence). CDR3 protein: CASSPRLAGGSYNEQFF. DNA for the CDR3: TGTGCCAGCAGTCCCCGACTAGCGGGAGGATCGTACAATGAGCAGTTCTTC.

This clonotype has a handful of counts. V gene TRBV19 combines with J gene TRBJ2-7, with D perhaps matching TRBD1 or TRBD2 (5 bases each). This CDR3 region has 13 residues. The germline gives CDR1 LNHDA, CDR2 SQIVND (reference sequence). The DNA of the CDR3 is TGTGTCAGCAGTGGACCGGGGCGCTACGAGCAGTACTTC. Translating it yields CVSSGPGRYEQYF.

This clonotype was picked up a small number of times. The chain is built from TRBV7-9 and TRBJ2-1, with D possibly TRBD2 on 5 matching bases. Germline V gene sequence: CDR1 SEHNR, CDR2 FQNEAQ (reference sequence). With 8 bases removed from V and 8 bases from J, the gap between germline ends came to 13 bases. There are 12 residues in the CDR3. CDR3 nucleotide sequence: TGTGCCAGCGGGAGTGATTGGCATGAGCAGTTCTTC. It translates to CASGSDWHEQFF.

This clonotype has more than one count but fewer than ten. This sequence joins TRBV29-1 and TRBJ2-7; D possibly matches TRBD1 or TRBD2 (5 bases each). Germline CDR1 reads SQVTM; CDR2 reads ANQGSEA. The germline V and J ends were trimmed by 6 bases and 6 bases, with 15 bases remaining between them. This CDR3 spans 12 amino acids. The CDR3 is CSVVGVGVEQYF. For the CDR3, the DNA is TGCAGCGTGGTGGGAGTAGGGGTCGAGCAGTACTTC.

This clonotype was picked up a small number of times. The genes are TRBV6-1 and TRBJ2-1; 12 nucleotides agree with TRBD2. J gave up 8 bases and V 7 bases, and 15 bases lay outside the gene matches. The CDR3 length is 17 residues. The V gene's germline CDR1 is MNHNS and CDR2 SASEGT. The CDR3 reads CASTRLASGRAGDEQFF. The CDR3 nucleotides read TGTGCCAGCACCAGATTGGCTAGCGGGAGGGCCGGGGATGAGCAGTTCTTC.

V and J are TRBV30 and TRBJ2-5; tentative D call: TRBD1 (5 bases). V was trimmed by 5 bases and J by 9 bases, leaving 13 bases between them. The CDR3 runs to 11 residues. In germline, CDR1 is GTSNPN, CDR2 SVGIG (reference sequence). As DNA, the CDR3 is TGTGCCTGGGCCCTAACAGGCCCCCAGTACTTC. Its protein product is CAWALTGPQYF.

The rearrangement uses TRBV4-2 and TRBJ1-1; the match to TRBD1 covers 11 bases. The J segment lost 11 bases and the V segment lost 4 bases, leaving 9 bases of the junction unmatched. Germline values: CDR1 LGHNA, CDR2 YNFKEQ. This CDR3 contains 14 residues. Here the CDR3 DNA reads TGTGCCAGCAGCCGGTCCCGGGACAGGGGGATGGCTTTCTTT. Amino acids: CASSRSRDRGMAFF.

The chain carries TRBV6-1 and TRBJ2-1; D gene uncertain. Germline-derived CDR1 and CDR2 are MNHNS and SASEGT. The CDR3 runs to 11 residues. Trimming shortened V by 2 bases and J by 6 bases, and 2 bases separated the two germline ends. The CDR3 coding sequence is TGTGCCAGCAGTGAACCCAATGAGCAGTTCTTC. It specifies CASSEPNEQFF.

This clonotype was found a few times. This chain joins TRBV5-1 and TRBJ2-1, with TRBD1 as a possible D gene (6 bases). The CDR3 runs to 14 residues. Trimming stripped 2 bases from V and 4 bases from J, with 10 bases between. Germline V gene sequence: CDR1 SGHRS, CDR2 YFSETQ. CDR3 nucleotide sequence: TGCGCCAGCAGCTTCGGACAGCCATACAATGAGCAGTTCTTC. It specifies CASSFGQPYNEQFF. Full variable domain (outside the CDR3, taken from reference TRBV5-1 and TRBJ2-1): KAGVTQTPRYLIKTRGQQVTLSCSPISGHRSVSWYQQTPGQGLQFLFEYFSETQRNKGNFPGRFSGRQFSNSRSEMNVSTLELGDSALYLCASSFGQPYNEQFFGPGTRLTVL.

In this sample, this clonotype turned up many times. The gene calls are TRBV7-9 and TRBJ1-2; D is ambiguous. The germline V and J ends were trimmed by 3 bases and 4 bases, with 21 bases remaining between them. The germline gives CDR1 SEHNR, CDR2 FQNEAQ (reference sequence). There are 17 residues in the CDR3. Written as DNA, the CDR3 is TGTGCCAGCAGCTTCTACAGCCTAACCGAACCCGGCTATGGCTACACCTTC. It is translated as CASSFYSLTEPGYGYTF.

This clonotype was recorded a few times. The chain carries TRBV7-2 and TRBJ1-1, with D tentatively TRBD1 (5 bases). Germline loops: CDR1 SGHTA, CDR2 FQGNSA. Trimming pared 5 bases from V and 7 bases from J, leaving 14 bases between. The CDR3 consists of 13 residues. CDR3 region: CASSSSQGIEAFF. CDR3 DNA sequence: TGTGCCAGCAGCAGTAGCCAGGGTATTGAAGCTTTCTTT. Full variable domain (rest looked up from reference TRBV7-2 and TRBJ1-1): GAGVSQSPSNKVTEKGKDVELRCDPISGHTALYWYRQSLGQGLEFLIYFQGNSAPDKSGLPSDRFSAERTGGSVSTLTIQRTQQEDSAVYLCASSSSQGIEAFFGQGTRLTVV.

V is TRBV29-1 and J is TRBJ1-1, with 8 bases that match TRBD1. The CDR3 is 13 residues long. The germline V gene encodes CDR1 SQVTM and CDR2 ANQGSEA. The V gene end was trimmed by 7 bases and the J gene end by 2 bases; junction bases not matched to a gene: 6. CDR3 residues: CSGTGTGNTEAFF. CDR3 nucleotides: TGCAGCGGCACCGGGACAGGAAACACTGAAGCTTTCTTT.

This clonotype was observed a few times. The chain has TRBV7-2 and TRBJ1-6; 7 bases map to TRBD1. The CDR3 has 15 residues. V lost 5 bases and J lost 9; bases outside the gene matches: 10. Germline assignment: CDR1 SGHTA and CDR2 FQGNSA. CDR3 nucleotide sequence: TGTGCCAGCAGCCGGCCTACCTACAGGGGTTCACCCCTCCACTTT. Translated: CASSRPTYRGSPLHF.

The rearrangement joins TRBV21-1 to TRBJ2-1; TRBD1 is the table's D call and was not checked against the DNA. TRBV21-1 is described as a pseudogene. The CDR3 is 13 residues long. CDR3 sequence (DNA): TGTGCCAGCAGCAAAGGGGGACAGTACACCTCGTACTTC. This translates into CASSKGGQYTSYF.

CDR3 sequence (DNA): TGTGCCAGCAGCCAAAGGGGGCCGGATACGCAGTATTTT. Protein sequence: CASSQRGPDTQYF. The chain joins TRBV3-1 to TRBJ2-3; 7 bases map to TRBD1. Germline V CDR1 and CDR2: LGHDT, YNNKEL (reference sequence). The CDR3 runs to 13 residues. The J segment lost 6 bases and the V segment lost 2 bases, leaving 2 bases of the junction unmatched.